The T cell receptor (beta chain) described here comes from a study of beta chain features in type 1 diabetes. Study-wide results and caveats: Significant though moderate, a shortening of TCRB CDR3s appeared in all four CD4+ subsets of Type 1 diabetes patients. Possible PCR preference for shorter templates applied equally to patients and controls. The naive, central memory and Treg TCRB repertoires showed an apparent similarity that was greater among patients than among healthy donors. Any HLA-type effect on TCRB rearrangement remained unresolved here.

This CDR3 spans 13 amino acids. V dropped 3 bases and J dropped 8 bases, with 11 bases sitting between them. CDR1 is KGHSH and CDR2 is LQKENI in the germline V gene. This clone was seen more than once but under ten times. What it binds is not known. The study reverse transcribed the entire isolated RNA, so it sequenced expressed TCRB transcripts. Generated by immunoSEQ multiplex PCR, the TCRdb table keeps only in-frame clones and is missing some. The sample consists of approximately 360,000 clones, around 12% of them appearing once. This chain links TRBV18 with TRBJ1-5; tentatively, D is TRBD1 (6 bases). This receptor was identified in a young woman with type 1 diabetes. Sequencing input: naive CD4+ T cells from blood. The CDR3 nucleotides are TGTGCCAGCTCACCTCAGGGGTCGGAGCCCCAGCATTTT. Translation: CASSPQGSEPQHF.